This T cell receptor (beta chain) was profiled in a study of blood T cells in healthy people across ages. J was trimmed by 0 bases and V by 5 bases; bases with no gene match: 17. CDR3 length: 19 residues. CDR1 DFQATT and CDR2 SNEGSKA come from the germline V gene (reference sequence). PCR was performed a second time for about 6 to 12 cycles using a sample-barcoded 5' primer and a J-beta primer mix. TCRdb redid the calling of the 5' RACE reads with MiXCR, one entry per CDR3 protein. The sample includes around 700,000 distinct CDR3 sequences, around 25% of them seen just once. The table lists this clonotype with a few counts. These data were also filed under a second study, of T cells of mothers and their children. That report notes: Researchers put all of the extracted RNA into cDNA synthesis, using around 1.4 ug per 15 ul. Reads recorded for TCR beta CDR3 numbered over 8.5 million per mother and roughly 3 million per child.

The chain carries TRBV20-1 and TRBJ2-3; TRBD2 agrees at 10 bases. The source material was blood. The source of this sequence is a boy between 5 and 17 years old in good health. CDR3: CSAPQWLAGGPASTDTQYF. The CDR3 DNA follows: TGCAGTGCTCCCCAATGGTTAGCGGGAGGACCTGCTAGCACAGATACGCAGTATTTT.